The entry below gives a single TCR beta chain sequence along with its context. This entry comes from a study of T cells in Graves' hyperthyroidism and ophthalmopathy. Patients were excluded for uncontrolled infection, other autoimmune disease, pregnancy or lactation. Amplification targeted TCR beta CDR3 regions from RNA transcripts. Primed by the HTBI set, a first-round RT-PCR was run on the TCR CDR3. TCRdb used MiXCR to reprocess the multiplex PCR reads, holding one entry per CDR3 protein. The repertoire holds over 650,000 distinct CDR3 sequences, 45% seen once, with more than 7% in the top ten. Losses at the gene ends were 8 bases for V and 3 bases for J; bases not matched to a gene: 10. The germline CDR1 and CDR2 sequences are SGHDN and FVKESK. This CDR3 contains 15 residues.

Sequenced input: peripheral blood or thyroid tissue (not recorded which). The receptor was derived from an adult man with Graves' disease, either hyperthyroidism or ophthalmopathy (not recorded which). The chain employs TRBV14 and TRBJ1-3, with 7 bases matching TRBD1. The CDR3 loop is CASPDRVAGGNTIYF. For the CDR3, the DNA is TGTGCCAGCCCCGACAGGGTGGCTGGTGGAAACACCATATATTTT.